The clone carrying this T cell receptor beta chain appeared a few times. Its antigen is as yet unknown. Unique molecular identifiers were attached to individual cDNA molecules. TCRdb reprocessed the 5' RACE reads with MiXCR, giving one entry per CDR3 protein. This table holds about 50,000 distinct CDR3 sequences, roughly 10% found once. The CDR3 extends over 14 amino acids. The V end lost 6 bases, the J end lost 5 bases, and 16 bases lay between the germline ends. CDR1 is LNHNV and CDR2 is YYDKDF in the germline V gene (reference sequence). The sample is drawn from a study of early T cells in non-severe SARS-CoV-2 infection. Looking at the study overall: Bulk RNA from unsorted whole blood was sequenced; chains were unpaired.

Study findings and constraints: Matching results from VDJdb favored anti-spike CD8 responses, leaving private and CD4 specificities undetected.

The rearrangement links TRBV15 to TRBJ1-1, with D possibly matching TRBD1 (6 bases). Sequenced material: whole blood, taken at baseline. The TCR originated in an adult who was a healthcare worker with PCR-confirmed SARS-CoV-2 infection or an uninfected control (not recorded which). CDR3 bases: TGTGCCACCAGGAGCAACAGGGACCCAACTGAAGCTTTCTTT. It translates to CATRSNRDPTEAFF. Full variable domain (rest looked up from reference TRBV15 and TRBJ1-1): DAMVIQNPRYQVTQFGKPVTLSCSQTLNHNVMYWYQQKSSQAPKLLFHYYDKDFNNEADTPDNFQSRRPNTSFCFLDIRSPGLGDTAMYLCATRSNRDPTEAFFGQGTRLTVV.